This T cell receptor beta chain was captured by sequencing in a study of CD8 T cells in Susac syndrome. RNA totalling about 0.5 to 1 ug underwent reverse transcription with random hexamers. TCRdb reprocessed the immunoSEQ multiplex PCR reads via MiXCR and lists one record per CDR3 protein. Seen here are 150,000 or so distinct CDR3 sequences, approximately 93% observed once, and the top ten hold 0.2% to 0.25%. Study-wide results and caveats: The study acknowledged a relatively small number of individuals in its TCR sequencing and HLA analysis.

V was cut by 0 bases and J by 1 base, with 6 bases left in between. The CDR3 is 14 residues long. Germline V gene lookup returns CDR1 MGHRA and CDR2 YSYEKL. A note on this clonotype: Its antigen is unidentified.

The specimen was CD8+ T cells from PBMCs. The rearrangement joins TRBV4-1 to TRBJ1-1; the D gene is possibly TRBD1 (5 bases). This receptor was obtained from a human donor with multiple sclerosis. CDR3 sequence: CASSQDRGNTEAFF. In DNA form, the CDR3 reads TGCGCCAGCAGCCAAGATAGGGGGAACACTGAAGCTTTCTTT.